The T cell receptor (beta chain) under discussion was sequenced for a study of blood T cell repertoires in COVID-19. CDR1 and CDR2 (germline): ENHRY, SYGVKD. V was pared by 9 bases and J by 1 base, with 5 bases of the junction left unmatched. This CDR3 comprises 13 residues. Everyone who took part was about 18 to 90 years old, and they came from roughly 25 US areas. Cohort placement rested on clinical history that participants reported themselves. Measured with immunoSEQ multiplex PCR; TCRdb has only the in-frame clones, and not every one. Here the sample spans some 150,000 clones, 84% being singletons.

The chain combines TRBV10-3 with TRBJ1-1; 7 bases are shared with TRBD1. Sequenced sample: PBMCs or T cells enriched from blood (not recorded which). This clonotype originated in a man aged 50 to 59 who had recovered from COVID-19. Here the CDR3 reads CAIKDRANTEAFF. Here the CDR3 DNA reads TGTGCCATAAAAGACAGGGCGAACACTGAAGCTTTCTTT.